The T cell receptor (beta chain) under discussion was sequenced for a study of human T cells and chemical hapten exposure. For the study at large: Diphenylcyclopropenone was applied weekly to patients' scalps across the roughly 23-week study. Alopecia areata, totalis or universalis affected patients who were mostly female.

TCRdb analysed the RACE reads with MiXCR anew, one entry per CDR3 protein. The data show 150,000 to 200,000 distinct CDR3 sequences, more than 14% seen once. This clonotype came up a few times. Germline assignment: CDR1 MNHEY and CDR2 SMNVEV (reference sequence). With 2 bases clipped from V and 3 bases from J, the junction kept 6 bases outside the gene matches. The CDR3 has 17 residues. Time point defined: patch test 1, 2 weeks after DPC sensitization. Stated treatment: therapeutic diphenylcyclopropenone sensitization with weekly scalp DPC. The chain uses TRBV27 and TRBJ1-6; 8 bases match TRBD1. The clonotype was recovered from a woman aged 25 to 39 with alopecia areata. Some clones in this sample may be carry-over from other donors' samples. The sequencing here drew on whole blood, taken in connection with sensitization to the hapten diphenylcyclopropenone (DPC). CDR3 sequence: CASSLVGTGIYNSPLHF. CDR3 in DNA: TGTGCCAGCAGTTTAGTTGGGACAGGCATCTATAATTCACCCCTCCACTTT.